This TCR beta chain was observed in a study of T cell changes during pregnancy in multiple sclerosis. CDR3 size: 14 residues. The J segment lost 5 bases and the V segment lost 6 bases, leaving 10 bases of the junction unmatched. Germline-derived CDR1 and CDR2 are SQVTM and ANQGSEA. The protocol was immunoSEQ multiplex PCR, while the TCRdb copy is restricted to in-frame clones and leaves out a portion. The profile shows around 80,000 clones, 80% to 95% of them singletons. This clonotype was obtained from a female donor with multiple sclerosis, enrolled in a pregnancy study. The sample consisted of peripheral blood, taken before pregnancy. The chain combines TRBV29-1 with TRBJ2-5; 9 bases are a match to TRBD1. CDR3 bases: TGCAGCGTGGGGGAGGGGACAGGGTTGGAGACCCAGTACTTC. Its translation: CSVGEGTGLETQYF. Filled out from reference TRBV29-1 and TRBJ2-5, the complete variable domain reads SAVISQKPSRDICQRGTSLTIQCQVDSQVTMMFWYRQQPGQSLTLIATANQGSEATYESGFVIDKFPISRPNLTFSTLTVSNMSPEDSSIYLCSVGEGTGLETQYFGPGTRLLVL.